This T cell receptor beta chain was recorded in a study of T cells in Graves' hyperthyroidism and ophthalmopathy. Study-level points and caveats: Ophthalmopathy was told apart from stable hyperthyroidism by a 13 V-J model.

Using RNA transcripts as the source, TCR beta CDR3 regions were amplified. Using the HTBI primer set, a first-round RT-PCR was run on the TCR CDR3. A single record per CDR3 protein comes from TCRdb applying MiXCR to the multiplex PCR reads. Among some 770,000 distinct CDR3 sequences listed, 16% were seen once. CDR3 length equals 17 residues. CDR1 is DFQATT and CDR2 is SNEGSKA in the germline V gene (reference sequence). V was clipped by 0 bases and J by 1 base, with 18 bases between them. Many counts were recorded for this clonotype. Its antigen is currently unknown. This chain connects TRBV20-1 to TRBJ1-1; a weak D match, TRBD1 (6 bases). Sequenced sample: blood. The receptor's source is a man aged 18 to 29 with Graves' hyperthyroidism. The CDR3, as DNA: TGCAGTGCTAGAGATCTTATGGGGGCGCGGGAGAACACTGAAGCTTTCTTT. Encoded protein: CSARDLMGARENTEAFF.